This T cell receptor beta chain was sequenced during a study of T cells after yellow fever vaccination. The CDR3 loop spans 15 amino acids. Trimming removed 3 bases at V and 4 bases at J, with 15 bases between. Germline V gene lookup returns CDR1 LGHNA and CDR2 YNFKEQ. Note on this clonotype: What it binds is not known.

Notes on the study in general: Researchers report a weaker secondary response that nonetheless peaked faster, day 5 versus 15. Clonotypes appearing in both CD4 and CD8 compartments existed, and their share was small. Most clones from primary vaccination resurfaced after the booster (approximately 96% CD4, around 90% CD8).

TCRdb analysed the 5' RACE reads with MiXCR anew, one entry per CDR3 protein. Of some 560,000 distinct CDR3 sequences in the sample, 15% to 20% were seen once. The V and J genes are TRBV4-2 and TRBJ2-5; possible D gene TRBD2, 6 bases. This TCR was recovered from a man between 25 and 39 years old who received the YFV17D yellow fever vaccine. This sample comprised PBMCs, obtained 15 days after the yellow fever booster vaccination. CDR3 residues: CASSQALDSGETQYF. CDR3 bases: TGTGCCAGCAGCCAGGCCCTGGATAGCGGAGAGACCCAGTACTTC.